One sample yielded the 15 T cell receptor beta chains listed below, sequenced in a study of memory CD8 T cells in hepatitis C reinfection. The time point here: pre-reinfection, 55 to 20 weeks before reinfection detection. No in vitro expansion preceded TCR sequencing of the sorted cells. The table came from immunoSEQ multiplex PCR; TCRdb's copy has only in-frame clones and leaves some out. The data show 50,000 or so clones, about 90% seen once. Sequenced: naive CD8+ T cells sorted from blood. All receptors come from a young man with hepatitis C virus infection.

J is TRBJ2-2 and V is TRBV7-9; a possible D gene is TRBD1 (6 bases). Per germline, CDR1 SEHNR and CDR2 FQNEAQ (reference sequence). This CDR3 contains 16 residues. Trimming stripped 4 bases from V and 8 bases from J, with 20 bases between. In DNA, the CDR3 is TGTGCCAGCAGCTACTACAGGGTAGATTTTCCGGGGGAGCTGTTTTTT. It encodes CASSYYRVDFPGELFF.

This clone turned up a few times. The CDR3 sequence: CASSFGAEPLYEQYF. CDR3 in DNA: TGTGCCAGCAGTTTTGGGGCGGAACCGCTCTACGAGCAGTACTTC. The chain links TRBV27 to TRBJ2-7, with D maybe TRBD1 (5 bases). V was cut by 3 bases and J by 3 bases, with 15 bases left in between. This CDR3 comprises 15 residues. The germline V gene has CDR1 MNHEY and CDR2 SMNVEV (reference sequence).

V is TRBV6-5 and J is TRBJ2-3; TRBD2 aligns across 9 bases. V gave up 5 bases and J gave up 2 bases; unmatched junction bases: 5. The germline V gene has CDR1 MNHEY and CDR2 SVGAGI. This CDR3 spans 15 amino acids. As DNA, the CDR3 is TGTGCCAGCAGTCACCTAGCGGGAATCACAGATACGCAGTATTTT. Residues: CASSHLAGITDTQYF.

The genes are TRBV5-5 and TRBJ1-4; the D is unclear. Trimming left V 2 bases short and J 8 bases short, with 16 bases between. Germline lookup yields CDR1 SGHKS and CDR2 YYEKEE (reference sequence). The CDR3 spans 15 residues. The CDR3 sequence: CASSFFIEGEEKLFF. The CDR3 DNA is TGTGCCAGCAGCTTCTTTATCGAGGGAGAGGAAAAACTGTTTTTT. The variable domain in full, with the rest retrieved from reference TRBV5-5 and TRBJ1-4, is DAGVTQSPTHLIKTRGQQVTLRCSPISGHKSVSWYQQVLGQGPQFIFQYYEKEERGRGNFPDRFSARQFPNYSSELNVNALLLGDSALYLCASSFFIEGEEKLFFGSGTQLSVL.

The chain combines TRBV11-3 with TRBJ2-7; D call uncertain. This CDR3 has 14 amino acids. Germline CDR1 and CDR2: SGHNT and YENEEA. The ends were cut back, 1 base at V and 3 bases at J, with 10 bases in the middle. The CDR3 region has the DNA TGTGCCAGCAGCTTAGGGGCAGGCATCTACGAGCAGTACGTC. Encoded protein: CASSLGAGIYEQYV.

This rearrangement joins TRBV28 to TRBJ2-7, with D possibly being TRBD1 (6 bases). Deletions cut 5 bases from V and 4 bases from J, with 21 bases between. The CDR3 loop spans 16 amino acids. Germline values: CDR1 MDHEN, CDR2 SYDVKM. CDR3 amino acids: CASSAGTLGGSYEQYF. The CDR3 DNA is TGTGCCAGCAGTGCCGGGACACTTGGGGGTTCGTACGAGCAGTACTTC.

This sequence joins TRBV2 and TRBJ2-1, with 13 bases matching TRBD2. Germline CDR1 reads SNHLY; CDR2 reads FYNNEI. This CDR3 is 20 amino acids long. With V trimmed by 6 bases and J by 0 bases, 14 bases remained unmatched. CDR3 in DNA: TGTGCCAGCAGGGGGCCCGGACTAGCGGGAGTAGGTAACTCCTACAATGAGCAGTTCTTC. It specifies CASRGPGLAGVGNSYNEQFF.

Details on this clone: Other DNA sequences in the sample encode the same CDR3. V gene TRBV11-3 combines with J gene TRBJ2-2, with 11 bases identical to TRBD2. The V segment lost 9 bases and the J segment 2 bases; nucleotides outside the gene matches: 8. The CDR3 totals 16 residues. CDR1 is SGHNT, CDR2 YENEEA, per germline. CDR3 sequence (DNA): TGTGCCAGAGGATTTGGACTAGCGGGTAACACCGGGGAGCTGTTTTTT. Protein sequence: CARGFGLAGNTGELFF.

The chain is built from TRBV2 and TRBJ2-3; D remains unclear. Germline V lookup: CDR1 SNHLY, CDR2 FYNNEI. The CDR3 has 16 residues. The V gene lost 0 bases and the J gene lost 0 bases, with 10 bases spanning the gap. The CDR3 protein is CASSEARSQSTDTQYF. The CDR3 DNA sequence: TGTGCCAGCAGTGAAGCGCGTAGCCAAAGCACAGATACGCAGTATTTT.

This chain connects TRBV6-6 to TRBJ1-4; TRBD1 agrees at 7 bases. The CDR3 totals 14 residues. Germline CDR1 and CDR2: MNHNY and SVGAGI (reference sequence). V was clipped by 6 bases and J by 4 bases; unmatched bases: 5. CDR3 in DNA: TGTGCCAGCAGCTACAGGGGAATTAATGAAAAACTGTTTTTT. This translates into CASSYRGINEKLFF.

This clone has only one observation. The chain recombines TRBV30 with TRBJ2-5; 9 nucleotides align to TRBD2. The length of the CDR3 is 13 residues. Germline assignment: CDR1 GTSNPN and CDR2 SVGIG (reference sequence). V gave up 4 bases and J gave up 0 bases; unmatched junction bases: 0. CDR3 residues: CAWTSGDQETQYF. DNA of the CDR3: TGTGCCTGGACTAGCGGGGACCAAGAGACCCAGTACTTC.

The chain recombines TRBV2 with TRBJ2-1, with 10 bases fitting TRBD1. Germline V gene data show CDR1 as SNHLY and CDR2 as FYNNEI. This CDR3 region has 15 residues. The J segment lost 7 bases and the V segment lost 3 bases, leaving 6 bases of the junction unmatched. As DNA, the CDR3 is TGTGCCAGCAGTGACCGGGACAGGGGTACTAATGAGCAGTTCTTC. Its protein product is CASSDRDRGTNEQFF.

The V call is TRBV6-5, the J call TRBJ2-2; TRBD1 matches 7 bases. This CDR3 region has 14 residues. The J segment lost 1 base and the V segment lost 10 bases, leaving 6 bases of the junction unmatched. The germline CDR1 and CDR2 sequences are MNHEY and SVGAGI. CDR3 amino acids: CATQQGVNTGELFF. CDR3 bases: TGTGCCACACAGCAGGGGGTGAACACCGGGGAGCTGTTTTTT.

The chain carries TRBV6-5 and TRBJ2-1; the D gene is possibly TRBD2 (6 bases). This CDR3 contains 15 residues. With 5 bases removed from V and 4 bases from J, the gap between germline ends came to 15 bases. Germline CDR1 and CDR2: MNHEY and SVGAGI. In DNA form, the CDR3 reads TGTGCCAGCAGTACCCGGGGGTCCCCATACAATGAGCAGTTCTTC. Translation gives CASSTRGSPYNEQFF.

In its sample, this clone was seen a few times. V is TRBV10-3 and J is TRBJ1-2; 8 bases map to TRBD1. CDR3 length: 15 residues. Germline assignment: CDR1 ENHRY and CDR2 SYGVKD. With V trimmed by 3 bases and J by 2 bases, 5 bases remained unmatched. The DNA of the CDR3 is TGTGCCATCAGTGAACAGGGACAGGAGAACTATGGCTACACCTTC. It is translated as CAISEQGQENYGYTF.